The text below deals with one TCR beta chain. Its antigen remains undetermined. Per-base qualities were not stored, and no clone one base away is much larger. This sample was taken from a study of CD8 T cells in ankylosing spondylitis (dated by TCRdb to the late 2010s). For context, the study as a whole: To find TCR variants linked to disease, the study profiled T cell receptor beta repertoires in ankylosing spondylitis patients and healthy donors. The whole study cohort included roughly 110 healthy donors and under 30 ankylosing spondylitis patients. Peripheral blood was sampled, and synovial fluid was also collected from ankylosing spondylitis patients.

What the study reported, not specific to this receptor: A CD8+ phenotype was shown by the disease-linked clones, which were found at relatively low frequencies in peripheral blood. Some TCR beta motif variants had previously been reported in synovial fluid and blood of reactive arthritis patients, which suggested common disease-initiation mechanisms. The disease-linked clones were reported as significantly enriched in matched synovial fluid samples from ankylosing spondylitis patients. Blood from ankylosing spondylitis patients appeared to be characterized by a TCR beta motif made up of about 8 highly homologous amino acid variants.

Sequenced on an Illumina HiSeq 2500. Quantitative 5'-RACE with molecular barcodes was the method used to prepare the TCR beta libraries. In the paper's pipeline: To identify disease-linked TCR variants, a new computational method was used, one built on a probabilistic model of VDJ rearrangement. The public sequencing data were trimmed at Q25 with fastp and processed into clonotypes with MiXCR by TCRdb, which kept only in-frame beta chains. Each CDR3 protein gets just one entry, which takes the most common genes and DNA from the rows behind it. In this record, the V and J calls reflect TCRdb's handling and not the investigators' own analysis. This sample gives under 550,000 distinct CDR3 sequences in total; roughly 25% of them show up just once. Roughly 0.9% of the sample is held by the ten biggest clonotypes. The CDR3 sequence holds 14 residues, the cysteine and phenylalanine included. CDR3 DNA only is kept here, 42 bases in frame from base 1. From a lookup of the germline V gene (reference sequence), CDR1 and CDR2 are LGHDT and YNNKEL. Between the V and J ends, shortened by 3 bases and 3 bases respectively, the junction contains 10 bases.

Specimen: blood, either unsorted or a sorted T cell fraction (not recorded which). The clonotype originates from a male donor with ankylosing spondylitis. This sequence uses TRBV3-1 and TRBJ2-3; no confident D gene assignment can be made. The CDR3 is CASSHAIVTDTQYF. The sequenced DNA: TGTGCCAGCAGCCACGCAATTGTTACAGATACGCAGTATTTT.